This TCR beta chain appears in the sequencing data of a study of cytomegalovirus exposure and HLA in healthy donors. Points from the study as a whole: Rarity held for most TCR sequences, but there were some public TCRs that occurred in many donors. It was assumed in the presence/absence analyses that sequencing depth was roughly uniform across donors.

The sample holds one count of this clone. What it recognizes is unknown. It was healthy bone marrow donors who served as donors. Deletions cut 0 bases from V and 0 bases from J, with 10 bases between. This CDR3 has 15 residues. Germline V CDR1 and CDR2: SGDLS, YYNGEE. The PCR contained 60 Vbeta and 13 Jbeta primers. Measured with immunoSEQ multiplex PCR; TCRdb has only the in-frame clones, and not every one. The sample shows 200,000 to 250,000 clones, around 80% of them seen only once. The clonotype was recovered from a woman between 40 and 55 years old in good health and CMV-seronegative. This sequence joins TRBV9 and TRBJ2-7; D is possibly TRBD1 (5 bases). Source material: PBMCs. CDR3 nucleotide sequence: TGTGCCAGCAGCGTAGGGGCAGGGTTCTCCTACGAGCAGTACTTC. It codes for CASSVGAGFSYEQYF.